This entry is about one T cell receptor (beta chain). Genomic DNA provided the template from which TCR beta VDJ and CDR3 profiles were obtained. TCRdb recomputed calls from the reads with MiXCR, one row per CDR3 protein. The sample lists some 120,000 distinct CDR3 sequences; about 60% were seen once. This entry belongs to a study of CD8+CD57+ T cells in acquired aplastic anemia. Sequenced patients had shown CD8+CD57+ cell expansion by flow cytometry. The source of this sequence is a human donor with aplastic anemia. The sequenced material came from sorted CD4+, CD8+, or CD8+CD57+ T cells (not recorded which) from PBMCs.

For the CDR3, the DNA is TGCAGTGCTAGAGATTTGGGCGGCACTGAAGCTTTCTTT. This gives the protein CSARDLGGTEAFF. V usage is TRBV20-1 and J usage is TRBJ1-1, with D unclear. Germline V gene sequence: CDR1 DFQATT, CDR2 SNEGSKA (reference sequence). V lost 0 bases and J 4 bases, leaving 9 bases between the germline ends. This CDR3 is 13 amino acids long.